This paragraph covers one TCR beta chain sequence. The specificity of this receptor is unknown. No quality values exist for individual bases; no much larger clone is one base distant. In the germline V gene, CDR1 corresponds to SGHTA and CDR2 to FQGNSA. The junction shows trimming of 5 bases on V and 7 bases on J, and the gene matches do not reach 15 bases of it. The CDR3 has 18 amino acids, counting the end cysteine and phenylalanine. Of all the DNA, just the CDR3 is kept, 54 bases in frame from base 1. The record originates from a study of shared clonotypes between healthy human individuals (dated by TCRdb to the early 2020s). Notes on the research overall: A few men and two women, aged 18 to 49 years, made up the cohort. Libraries were prepared and TCR repertoires were sequenced by different laboratories using diverse techniques, in order to increase sequencing depth and limit assay-specific biases. The study deeply sequenced blood TCR repertoires of about five healthy adults to estimate repertoire size and the extent of clonotype sharing between individuals. For each donor, three plates each were used for CD4 naive and CD4 memory, two plates were used for CD8 naive, and one plate was used for CD8 memory. Between about 0.9 and 9 billion PBMCs per donor were obtained by leukapheresis. Broad study findings and their caveats: Larger estimated clonotype richness was generally found for naive subsets than for memory subsets. Incomplete sequencing was indicated by rarefaction of sorted-subset datasets, despite the large sequencing depth. Pairwise subsampling indicated that sequencing depth was expected to affect the degree of clonotype sharing among donors. Only blood was sampled, and tissue TCR repertoires likely differ from those in blood. Approximately 5% of naive CD4, 3.5% of naive CD8, 2.3% of memory CD4, and approximately 0.39% of memory CD8 clonotypes were shared across a few donors. The genetic and exposure-history diversity represented was limited by the small number of donors. Compared with non-shared clonotypes, the clonotypes found in all four sorted-subset donors had higher generation probabilities.

TCR CDR3 regions were amplified from genomic DNA by multiplex PCR using the deep immunoSEQ assay. For each cell subset, the extracted genomic DNA was distributed evenly across all wells of several immunoSEQ 96-well plates, and each plate served as one replicate. For sorted subsets, 150 to 200 ng genomic DNA, equal to tens of thousands of T cell genomes, was loaded into each replicate PCR. Purified libraries were measured with a Qubit 3.0 fluorometer, size-checked on a Bioanalyzer 2100, and measured again with the KAPA Library Quantification kit. Each immunoSEQ 96-well plate was sequenced on its own single-read 150-cycle Illumina NextSeq 550 flow cell. Per the source publication's procedure: Because the immunoSEQ output held only junctional sequences and lacked quality scores, the filtering could not match the filtering applied to full-length reads. To assign V/J genes and CDR3, sequences were annotated against IMGT germline references using PyIR, a Python wrapper for IgBLAST v1.9. Reads were removed for weak V/J assignments (E-value above 1e-6), missing CDR3, stop codons, out-of-frame junctions, or ambiguous translated residues. V3J clonotypes were defined by identical inferred V gene, J gene, and CDR3 amino acid sequence. Percentage overlap between repertoires was computed as shared unique clonotypes divided by the size of the smaller repertoire. RTK rarefaction, the Chao1 estimator, and Recon v2.1 estimates of unobserved clonotypes were used to assess repertoire richness. Generation probabilities for all TCRbeta clonotypes obtained by the gDNA method from a handful of donors were computed using OLGA. Drawn from immuneACCESS, this table holds only the in-frame rearrangements with V and J called that TCRdb kept. Clones are partly lost; checked studies trace under half to an unresolved V gene and leave the rest unexplained. V and J calls plus clone size are reproduced from that table; the DNA served to infer D and trimming. The sample table contains over 1.4 million clones; only one count was recorded for approximately 97% of them. The top ten hold over 1% of the sample.

The donors were healthy, HIV-negative adults who had no recently reported acute infections or vaccinations. Every donor was a Caucasian adult living in Nashville, Tennessee, USA. CD4+ T cells were enriched by magnetic negative selection, after which naive cells were positively selected on CD45RA and the negative fraction was taken as the memory subset. Blood was collected by leukapheresis, and PBMCs were isolated by Ficoll-Histopaque density gradient centrifugation and then cryopreserved in liquid nitrogen vapor phase. Analytical flow cytometry was used to check the purity and quantity of each magnetically sorted T cell population. From each sorted fraction, genomic DNA was isolated and quantified by UV absorbance on a Nanodrop 2000c.

Sequencing was carried out using naive CD4+ T cells sorted from blood. Reading the label with the study, this specimen's cell subset or site is: CD45RA+ positively selected. The sequence was collected from a man aged 25-40 years in good health. The V and J segments used are TRBV7-2 and TRBJ2-2; TRBD2 matches 11 bases in the middle. This receptor has the CDR3 CASSATKGLAGIDGELFF. In nucleotide form, the sequence is TGTGCCAGCAGCGCAACAAAAGGACTAGCGGGCATTGACGGGGAGCTGTTTTTT.